A selection of T cell receptor beta chains follows, all from one sample in a study of OX40 agonist ivuxolimab in advanced cancers. Sequenced by immunoSEQ multiplex PCR; TCRdb stores in-frame clones only, minus some. The sample yields around 70,000 clones, roughly 80% seen once. This specimen consisted of CD4+ or CD8+ T cells sorted from blood, obtained in a trial of the OX40 agonist ivuxolimab. All receptors come from an adult with an advanced solid tumor such as melanoma, head and neck, liver or kidney cancer. CDR3s include the opening cysteine and the closing phenylalanine or tryptophan. Fields, in order: D gene, J gene, V gene, CDR3 protein. D genes are given only for firm matches.

d_gene: .; j_gene: TRBJ2-4; v_gene: TRBV23-1; CDR3aa: CASTREGKNIQYF
d_gene: TRBD1; j_gene: TRBJ2-5; v_gene: TRBV30; CDR3aa: CAWGRQGPQETQYF
d_gene: .; j_gene: TRBJ1-6; v_gene: TRBV5-4; CDR3aa: CASSIMSRGDSPLHF
d_gene: .; j_gene: TRBJ1-5; v_gene: TRBV21-1; CDR3aa: CASRTGELSNQPQHF
d_gene: .; j_gene: TRBJ2-7; v_gene: TRBV19; CDR3aa: CASSTTRTGSSYEQYF
d_gene: TRBD1; j_gene: TRBJ2-2; v_gene: TRBV5-1; CDR3aa: CASSTGVDTGELFF
d_gene: TRBD1; j_gene: TRBJ2-6; v_gene: TRBV7-3; CDR3aa: CASSLTATGGSSGANVLTF
d_gene: .; j_gene: TRBJ1-5; v_gene: TRBV5-1; CDR3aa: CASSLYSNQPQHF
d_gene: TRBD2; j_gene: TRBJ2-1; v_gene: TRBV7-2; CDR3aa: CASSFGLASNNEQFF
d_gene: .; j_gene: TRBJ1-3; v_gene: TRBV11-2; CDR3aa: CASSLKTPSTGNTIYF
d_gene: TRBD2; j_gene: TRBJ2-3; v_gene: TRBV7-2; CDR3aa: CASSYGGASTDTQYF
d_gene: TRBD2; j_gene: TRBJ2-7; v_gene: TRBV7-2; CDR3aa: CASSLGLAGGYEQYF
d_gene: TRBD1; j_gene: TRBJ1-5; v_gene: TRBV28; CDR3aa: CASSSSGTVNQPQHF
d_gene: .; j_gene: TRBJ1-1; v_gene: TRBV28; CDR3aa: CASSPQGRMNTEAFF
d_gene: .; j_gene: TRBJ1-5; v_gene: TRBV10-3; CDR3aa: CAISEQGSNQPQHF